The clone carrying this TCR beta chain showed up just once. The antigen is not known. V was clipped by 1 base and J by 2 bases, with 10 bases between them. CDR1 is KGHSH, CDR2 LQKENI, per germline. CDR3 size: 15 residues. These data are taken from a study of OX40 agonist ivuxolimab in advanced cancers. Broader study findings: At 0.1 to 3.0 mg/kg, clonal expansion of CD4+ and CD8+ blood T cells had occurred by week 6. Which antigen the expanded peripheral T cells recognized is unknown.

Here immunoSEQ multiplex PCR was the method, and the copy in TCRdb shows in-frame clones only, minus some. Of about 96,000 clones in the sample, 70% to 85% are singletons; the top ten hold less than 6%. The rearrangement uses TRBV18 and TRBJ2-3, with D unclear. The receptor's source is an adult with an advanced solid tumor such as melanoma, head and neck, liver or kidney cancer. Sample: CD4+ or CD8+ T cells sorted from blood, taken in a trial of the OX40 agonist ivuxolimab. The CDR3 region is CASSPRVGNTDTQYF. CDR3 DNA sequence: TGTGCCAGCTCACCACGGGTGGGAAACACAGATACGCAGTATTTT.